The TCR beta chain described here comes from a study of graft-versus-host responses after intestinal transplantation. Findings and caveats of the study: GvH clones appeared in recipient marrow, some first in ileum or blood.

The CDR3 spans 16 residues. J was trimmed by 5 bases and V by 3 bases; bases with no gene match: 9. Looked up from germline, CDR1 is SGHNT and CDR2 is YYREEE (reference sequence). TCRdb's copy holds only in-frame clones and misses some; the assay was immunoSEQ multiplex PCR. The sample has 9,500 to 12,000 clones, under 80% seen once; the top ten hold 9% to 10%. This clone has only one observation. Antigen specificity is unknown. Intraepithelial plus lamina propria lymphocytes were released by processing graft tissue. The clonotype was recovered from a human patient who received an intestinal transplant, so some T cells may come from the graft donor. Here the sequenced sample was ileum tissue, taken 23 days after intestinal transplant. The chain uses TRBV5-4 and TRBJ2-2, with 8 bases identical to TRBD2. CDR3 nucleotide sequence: TGTGCCAGCAGCTCTCCGCGCGGGAGGACTACCGGGGAGCTGTTTTTT. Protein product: CASSSPRGRTTGELFF.